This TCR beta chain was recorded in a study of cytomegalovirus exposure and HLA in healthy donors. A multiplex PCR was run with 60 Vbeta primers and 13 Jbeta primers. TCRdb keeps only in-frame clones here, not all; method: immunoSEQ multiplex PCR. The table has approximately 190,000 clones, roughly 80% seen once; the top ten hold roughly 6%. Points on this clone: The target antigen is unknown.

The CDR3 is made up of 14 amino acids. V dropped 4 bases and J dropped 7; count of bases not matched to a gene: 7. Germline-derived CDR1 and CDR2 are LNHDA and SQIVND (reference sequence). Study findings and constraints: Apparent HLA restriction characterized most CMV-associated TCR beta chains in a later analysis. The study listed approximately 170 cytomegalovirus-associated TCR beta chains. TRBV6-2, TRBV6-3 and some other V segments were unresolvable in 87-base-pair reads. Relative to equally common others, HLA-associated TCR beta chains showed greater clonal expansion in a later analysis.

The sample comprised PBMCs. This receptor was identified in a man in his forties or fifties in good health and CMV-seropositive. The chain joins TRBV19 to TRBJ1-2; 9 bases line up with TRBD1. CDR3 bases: TGTGCCAGTAGTACCCGGGCACAGGGGGCTGGCTACACCTTC. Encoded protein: CASSTRAQGAGYTF. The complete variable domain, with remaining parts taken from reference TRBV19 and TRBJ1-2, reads DGGITQSPKYLFRKEGQNVTLSCEQNLNHDAMYWYRQDPGQGLRLIYYSQIVNDFQKGDIAEGYSVSREKKESFPLTVTSAQKNPTAFYLCASSTRAQGAGYTFGSGTRLTVV.